This T cell receptor (beta chain) was captured in a study of blood T cells in healthy people across ages. For the study at large: Per every two T cells, about one barcoded beta molecule was captured by template switching.

As regards this clonotype: What it binds is unknown.

Each donor was a healthy Caucasian individual from Russia, aged about 6 to 95. Study findings and constraints: Across the age range, TCR beta diversity per million T cells fell in a roughly linear way. Estimates of diversity drawn from one million T cells were considered underestimates.

The CDR3 has 16 residues. Germline loops: CDR1 MGHRA, CDR2 YSYEKL. With 1 base removed from V and 4 bases from J, the gap between germline ends came to 16 bases. Then a second PCR, running roughly 7 to 11 cycles, was carried out with a sample-barcoded 5' primer and a J-beta primer mix. TCRdb re-called the 5' RACE reads with MiXCR, one entry per CDR3 protein. This table holds 1 million to 1.2 million distinct CDR3 sequences, under 40% found once. This clonotype was obtained from a man between 18 and 29 years old in good health. The gene calls are TRBV4-1 and TRBJ1-2, with D possibly matching TRBD1 (5 bases). The sample was blood. The CDR3 reads CASSQGVGGIFYGYTF. CDR3 nucleotides: TGCGCCAGCAGCCAAGGCGTCGGGGGAATATTCTATGGCTACACCTTC.